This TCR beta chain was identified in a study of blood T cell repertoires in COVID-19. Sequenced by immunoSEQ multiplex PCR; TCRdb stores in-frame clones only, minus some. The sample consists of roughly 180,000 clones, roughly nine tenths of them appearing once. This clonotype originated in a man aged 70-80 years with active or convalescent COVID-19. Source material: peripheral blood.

The CDR3 reads CASSQDSLAGGDTQYF. CDR3 nucleotides: TGCGCCAGCAGCCAAGATAGCCTAGCGGGAGGGGATACGCAGTATTTT. The chain has TRBV4-1 and TRBJ2-3; 12 nucleotides align to TRBD2. The length of the CDR3 is 16 residues. The germline V gene encodes CDR1 MGHRA and CDR2 YSYEKL. The J segment lost 6 bases and the V segment lost 0 bases, leaving 4 bases of the junction unmatched.